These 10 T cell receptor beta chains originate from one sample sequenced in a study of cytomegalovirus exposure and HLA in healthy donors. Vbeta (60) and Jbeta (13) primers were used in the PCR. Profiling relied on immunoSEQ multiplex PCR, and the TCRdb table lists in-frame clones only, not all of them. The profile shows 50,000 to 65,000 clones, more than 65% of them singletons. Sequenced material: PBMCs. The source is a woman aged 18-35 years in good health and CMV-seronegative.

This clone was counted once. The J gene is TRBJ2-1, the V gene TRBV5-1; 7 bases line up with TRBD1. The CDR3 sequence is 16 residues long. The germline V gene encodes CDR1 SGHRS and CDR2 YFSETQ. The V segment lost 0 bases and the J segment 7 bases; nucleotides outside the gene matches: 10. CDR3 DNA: TGCGCCAGCAGCTTGGTTAAATCAGGGGGAAGGAATGAGCAGTTCTTC. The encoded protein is CASSLVKSGGRNEQFF.

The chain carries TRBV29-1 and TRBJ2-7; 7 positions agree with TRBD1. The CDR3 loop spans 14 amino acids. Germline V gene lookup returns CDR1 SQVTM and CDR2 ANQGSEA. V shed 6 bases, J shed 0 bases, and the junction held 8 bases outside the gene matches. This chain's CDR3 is CSVKGGGSSYEQYF. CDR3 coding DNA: TGCAGCGTCAAAGGGGGCGGCAGCTCCTACGAGCAGTACTTC.

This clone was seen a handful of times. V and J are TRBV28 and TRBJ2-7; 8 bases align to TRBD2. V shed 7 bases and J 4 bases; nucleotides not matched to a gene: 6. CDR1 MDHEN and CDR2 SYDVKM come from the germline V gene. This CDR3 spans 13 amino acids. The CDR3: CASNQRGRYEQYF. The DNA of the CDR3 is TGTGCCAGCAACCAGCGGGGGAGGTACGAGCAGTACTTC.

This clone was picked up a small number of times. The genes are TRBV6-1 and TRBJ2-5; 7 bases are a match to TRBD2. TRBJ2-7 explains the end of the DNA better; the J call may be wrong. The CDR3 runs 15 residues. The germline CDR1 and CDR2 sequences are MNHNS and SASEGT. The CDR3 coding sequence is TGTGCCACGGGGCTTTACGGCGGGAGCGGCTACGAGCAGTACTTC. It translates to CATGLYGGSGYEQYF.

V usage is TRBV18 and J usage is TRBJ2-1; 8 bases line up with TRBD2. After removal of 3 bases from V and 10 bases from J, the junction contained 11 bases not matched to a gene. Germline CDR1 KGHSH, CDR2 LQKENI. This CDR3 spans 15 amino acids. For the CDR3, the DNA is TGTGCCAGCTCACCCAGAGGACTAGCCCCCCGCGAGCAGTTCTTC. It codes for CASSPRGLAPREQFF. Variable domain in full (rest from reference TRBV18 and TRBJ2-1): NAGVMQNPRHLVRRRGQEARLRCSPMKGHSHVYWYRQLPEEGLKFMVYLQKENIIDESGMPKERFSAEFPKEGPSILRIQQVVRGDSAAYFCASSPRGLAPREQFFGPGTRLTVL.

The CDR3 loop reads CASSAQETDTQYF. CDR3 sequence (DNA): TGTGCCAGCAGTGCGCAGGAAACAGATACGCAGTATTTT. The rearrangement uses TRBV6-4 and TRBJ2-3; D gene unclear. Germline lookup yields CDR1 MRHNA and CDR2 SNTAGT. V was trimmed by 4 bases and J by 3 bases, leaving 8 bases between them. CDR3 length: 13 residues.

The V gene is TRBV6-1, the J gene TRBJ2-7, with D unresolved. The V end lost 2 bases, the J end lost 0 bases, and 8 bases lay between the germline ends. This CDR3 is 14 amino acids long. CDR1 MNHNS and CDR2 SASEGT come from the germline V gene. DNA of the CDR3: TGTGCCAGCAGTGAACAGGCAGACTCCTACGAGCAGTACTTC. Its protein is CASSEQADSYEQYF.

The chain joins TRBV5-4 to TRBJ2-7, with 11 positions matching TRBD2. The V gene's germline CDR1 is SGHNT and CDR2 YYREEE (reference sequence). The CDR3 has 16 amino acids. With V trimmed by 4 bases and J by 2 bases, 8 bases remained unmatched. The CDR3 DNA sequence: TGTGCCAGCAGCCAAAGACTAGCGGGGCCTGCCTACGAGCAGTACTTC. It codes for CASSQRLAGPAYEQYF.

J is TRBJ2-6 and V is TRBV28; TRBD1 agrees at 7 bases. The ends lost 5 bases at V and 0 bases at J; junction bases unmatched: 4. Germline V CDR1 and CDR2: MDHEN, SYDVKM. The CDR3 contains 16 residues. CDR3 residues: CASSPGQISGANVLTF. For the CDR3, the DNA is TGTGCCAGCAGTCCGGGACAGATCTCTGGGGCCAACGTCCTGACTTTC.

The CDR3 region is CSVGGTGLAGASNEQFF. In DNA form, the CDR3 reads TGCAGCGTTGGGGGAACGGGACTAGCGGGAGCGAGTAATGAGCAGTTCTTC. The V call is TRBV29-1, the J call TRBJ2-1; TRBD2 matches 14 bases. Trimming cost V 4 bases and J 7 bases; bases outside gene matches: 12. CDR3 length equals 17 residues. Germline V gene lookup returns CDR1 SQVTM and CDR2 ANQGSEA.